The T cell receptor beta chain described here comes from a study of T cells in Graves' hyperthyroidism and ophthalmopathy. TCR beta CDR3 regions were amplified from RNA transcripts. A set of HTBI primers served as the primers for a first-round RT-PCR of the TCR CDR3. TCRdb re-called the multiplex PCR reads through MiXCR, storing one row per CDR3 protein. The sample lists approximately 610,000 distinct CDR3 sequences, over 15% occurring once. Trimming removed 6 bases at V and 3 bases at J, with 16 bases between. The CDR3 has 15 residues. Germline CDR1 and CDR2: SGHRS and YFSETQ. The clonotype was recovered from a young woman with Graves' hyperthyroidism. The specimen sequenced was blood. This rearrangement joins TRBV5-1 to TRBJ2-1; D may match TRBD1 or TRBD2 (5 bases each). CDR3 sequence: CASTLSGAYYNEQFF. The DNA for the CDR3 is TGCGCCAGCACCCTATCCGGGGCCTACTACAATGAGCAGTTCTTC.